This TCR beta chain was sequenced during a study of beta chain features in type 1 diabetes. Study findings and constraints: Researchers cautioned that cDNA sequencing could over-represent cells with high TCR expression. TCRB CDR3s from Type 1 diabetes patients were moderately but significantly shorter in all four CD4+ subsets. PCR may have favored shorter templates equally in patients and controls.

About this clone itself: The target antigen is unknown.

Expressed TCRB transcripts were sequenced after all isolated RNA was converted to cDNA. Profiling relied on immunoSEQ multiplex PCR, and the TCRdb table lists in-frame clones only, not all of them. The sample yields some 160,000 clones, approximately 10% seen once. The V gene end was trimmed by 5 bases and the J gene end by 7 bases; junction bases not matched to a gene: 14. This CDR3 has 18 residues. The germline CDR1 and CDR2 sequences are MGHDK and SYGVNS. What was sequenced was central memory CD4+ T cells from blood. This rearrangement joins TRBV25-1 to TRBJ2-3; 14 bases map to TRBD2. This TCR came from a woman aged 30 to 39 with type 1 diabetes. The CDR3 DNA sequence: TGTGCCAGCAGTCCAGGGGCCCTCGGGACTAGCGGGAGCCATACGCAGTATTTT. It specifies CASSPGALGTSGSHTQYF.